This T cell receptor (beta chain) appears in the sequencing data of a study of beta chain features in type 1 diabetes. Sample share makes this clone medium-sized. Germline assignment: CDR1 SNHLY and CDR2 FYNNEI. The CDR3 contains 16 residues. Germline trimming cut 6 bases from V and 0 bases from J; bases unmatched to any gene: 4. Investigators reverse transcribed all isolated RNA, so they sequenced expressed TCRB transcripts. Here immunoSEQ multiplex PCR was the method, and the copy in TCRdb shows in-frame clones only, minus some. The sample lists roughly 40,000 clones, 49% occurring once. The sample comprised central memory CD4+ T cells from blood. The source is a young woman in good health. The J gene is TRBJ2-1, the V gene TRBV2; 11 nucleotides agree with TRBD1. The CDR3 spells CASSGTGGSSYNEQFF. In DNA form, the CDR3 reads TGTGCCAGCAGCGGGACAGGGGGATCCTCCTACAATGAGCAGTTCTTC.